The rows below give T cell receptor beta chains drawn from one sample of a study of blood T cell repertoires in COVID-19. TCRdb's copy holds only in-frame clones and misses some; the assay was immunoSEQ multiplex PCR. The data hold over 350,000 clones, with 75% to 90% observed a single time. Sequencing was done on a sample of peripheral blood. These receptors were taken from a woman aged 25-40 years with active or convalescent COVID-19. Each CDR3 is given with its conserved first and last residue. The D gene is left open where the match is weak. Size tells how often a clone was seen (once, few, many) or the class of an expanded clone, and some rows leave it out.

V,size,J,D,DNA,CDR3
TRBV29-1,NA,TRBJ2-7,NA,TGCAGCGTCCGAGTGGGCCTGCAGGGTTACGAGCAGTACTTC,CSVRVGLQGYEQYF
TRBV19,NA,TRBJ2-5,TRBD1,TGTGCCAGTAGGGGTGACAGGGACAAGACCCAGTACTTC,CASRGDRDKTQYF
TRBV12-3/TRBV12-4,NA,TRBJ1-1,NA,TGTGCCAGCAGTTTAGAGGCGGACACTGAAGCTTTCTTT,CASSLEADTEAFF
TRBV7-8,NA,TRBJ2-3,TRBD2,TGTGCCAGCAGCCCTAGCGGGATAAGCACAGATACGCAGTATTTT,CASSPSGISTDTQYF
TRBV29-1,NA,TRBJ2-1,NA,TGCAGCGGCTACGTGCCCACCTACAATGAGCAGTTCTTC,CSGYVPTYNEQFF
TRBV11-3,NA,TRBJ2-1,TRBD2,TGTGCCAGCAGCTTAGGGGAGACTAGCGGGGGATACTCCTACAATGAGCAGTTCTTC,CASSLGETSGGYSYNEQFF
TRBV5-1,NA,TRBJ2-1,TRBD2,TGCGCCAGCAGCCAAGGGACTAGCGGGCTTGAGCAGTTCTTC,CASSQGTSGLEQFF
TRBV1,NA,TRBJ1-6,NA,TGCACCAGCAGCCACCGGGGTGGGGCACCCCTCCACTTT,CTSSHRGGAPLHF
TRBV5-6,NA,TRBJ2-5,TRBD1,TGTGCCAGCAGCTCGAACAGGGGGCTGGAGACCCAGTACTTC,CASSSNRGLETQYF
TRBV25-1,NA,TRBJ2-3,TRBD1,TGTGCCAGCAGTGCCGGGACAGGGGGCTTAGATACGCAGTATTTT,CASSAGTGGLDTQYF
TRBV19,NA,TRBJ2-7,TRBD1,TGTGCCAGTAGTATATTAACCGGGACAGGGGGCAAAGGCGAGCAGTACTTC,CASSILTGTGGKGEQYF
TRBV19,NA,TRBJ1-1,TRBD1,TGTGCCAGTAGTATCGACAGGGACGCTGAAGCTTTCTTT,CASSIDRDAEAFF
TRBV3-1/TRBV3-2,NA,TRBJ2-2,TRBD2,TGTGCCAGCAGCCTCACTAGCGGGGGGGCTCTGGCCGGGGAGCTGTTTTTT,CASSLTSGGALAGELFF
TRBV10-3,NA,TRBJ2-1,NA,TGTGCCATCTCCCAGGGCGCCTACAATGAGCAGTTCTTC,CAISQGAYNEQFF
TRBV19,once,TRBJ1-2,TRBD1,TGTGCCAGTAGCCAGGTGACAGGGGTCTATGGCTACACCTTC,CASSQVTGVYGYTF
TRBV19,NA,TRBJ2-2,TRBD1,TGTGCCAGTAGCAAAGGGGGCCCTCCGAACACCGGGGAGCTGTTTTTT,CASSKGGPPNTGELFF
TRBV5-1,NA,TRBJ1-2,TRBD1,TGCGCCAGCAGCTTGGAGGGACAGGGGAGCGGCTACACCTTC,CASSLEGQGSGYTF
TRBV20-1,NA,TRBJ2-5,NA,TGCAGTGCTAGACAGTACGAGACCCAGTACTTC,CSARQYETQYF
TRBV4-1,NA,TRBJ2-1,NA,TGCGCCAGCAGCCCCCCCATGGATGCCGCAGGGCAGTTCTTC,CASSPPMDAAGQFF
TRBV5-1,NA,TRBJ2-1,TRBD1,TGCGCCAGCAGCCCACCCGGACAGGGGGTCGTCAATGAGCAGTTCTTC,CASSPPGQGVVNEQFF
TRBV29-1,NA,TRBJ1-2,NA,TGCAGCGTTGAAGAGGGGGGGAGTCTATCTCCCTATGGCTACACCTTC,CSVEEGGSLSPYGYTF
TRBV7-6,NA,TRBJ1-5,NA,TGTGCCAGCAGCAAGCAGGGAGGGAGCAATCAGCCCCAGCATTTT,CASSKQGGSNQPQHF
TRBV12-3/TRBV12-4,NA,TRBJ2-2,NA,TGTGCCAGCAGTTTGGCAGGGCCCCACCTCTTT,CASSLAGPHLF
TRBV19,NA,TRBJ2-4,TRBD2,TGTGCCAGTAGTCGTCAGGCAGCGGGAGCGGTTCACTCCGGGACAAAAAACATTCAGTACTTC,CASSRQAAGAVHSGTKNIQYF
TRBV11-2,NA,TRBJ1-3,NA,TGTGCCAGCAGCCCTATACGGTCGGGGATTAGCTCTGGAAACACCATATATTTT,CASSPIRSGISSGNTIYF
TRBV2,NA,TRBJ2-1,NA,TGTGCCAGCAGAACTAGCTGGGTAAGTGAGCAGTTCTTC,CASRTSWVSEQFF
TRBV3-1/TRBV3-2,NA,TRBJ2-6,NA,TGTGCCAGCAGACTATCTGGGGCCAACGTCCTGACTTTC,CASRLSGANVLTF
TRBV4-1,NA,TRBJ2-7,TRBD2,TGCGCCAGCAAACTACTAGCGGGGGGACCTACAACCTACGAGCAGTACTTC,CASKLLAGGPTTYEQYF
TRBV18,NA,TRBJ2-1,NA,TGTGCCAGCTCACCACGCGATGAGCAGTTCTTC,CASSPRDEQFF
TRBV3-1/TRBV3-2,NA,TRBJ1-5,NA,TGTGCCAGCAGCCAAATGGGCGGCGGACTCAATCAGCCCCAGCATTTT,CASSQMGGGLNQPQHF
TRBV7-9,NA,TRBJ1-6,NA,TGTGCCAGCAGCTTAGTCAGGGAAAGTAATTCACCCCTCCACTTT,CASSLVRESNSPLHF
TRBV19,NA,TRBJ1-1,NA,TGTGCCAGTAACTCCAGTGGAGGTTTTAGACCTGTTGCTGAAGCTTTCTTT,CASNSSGGFRPVAEAFF